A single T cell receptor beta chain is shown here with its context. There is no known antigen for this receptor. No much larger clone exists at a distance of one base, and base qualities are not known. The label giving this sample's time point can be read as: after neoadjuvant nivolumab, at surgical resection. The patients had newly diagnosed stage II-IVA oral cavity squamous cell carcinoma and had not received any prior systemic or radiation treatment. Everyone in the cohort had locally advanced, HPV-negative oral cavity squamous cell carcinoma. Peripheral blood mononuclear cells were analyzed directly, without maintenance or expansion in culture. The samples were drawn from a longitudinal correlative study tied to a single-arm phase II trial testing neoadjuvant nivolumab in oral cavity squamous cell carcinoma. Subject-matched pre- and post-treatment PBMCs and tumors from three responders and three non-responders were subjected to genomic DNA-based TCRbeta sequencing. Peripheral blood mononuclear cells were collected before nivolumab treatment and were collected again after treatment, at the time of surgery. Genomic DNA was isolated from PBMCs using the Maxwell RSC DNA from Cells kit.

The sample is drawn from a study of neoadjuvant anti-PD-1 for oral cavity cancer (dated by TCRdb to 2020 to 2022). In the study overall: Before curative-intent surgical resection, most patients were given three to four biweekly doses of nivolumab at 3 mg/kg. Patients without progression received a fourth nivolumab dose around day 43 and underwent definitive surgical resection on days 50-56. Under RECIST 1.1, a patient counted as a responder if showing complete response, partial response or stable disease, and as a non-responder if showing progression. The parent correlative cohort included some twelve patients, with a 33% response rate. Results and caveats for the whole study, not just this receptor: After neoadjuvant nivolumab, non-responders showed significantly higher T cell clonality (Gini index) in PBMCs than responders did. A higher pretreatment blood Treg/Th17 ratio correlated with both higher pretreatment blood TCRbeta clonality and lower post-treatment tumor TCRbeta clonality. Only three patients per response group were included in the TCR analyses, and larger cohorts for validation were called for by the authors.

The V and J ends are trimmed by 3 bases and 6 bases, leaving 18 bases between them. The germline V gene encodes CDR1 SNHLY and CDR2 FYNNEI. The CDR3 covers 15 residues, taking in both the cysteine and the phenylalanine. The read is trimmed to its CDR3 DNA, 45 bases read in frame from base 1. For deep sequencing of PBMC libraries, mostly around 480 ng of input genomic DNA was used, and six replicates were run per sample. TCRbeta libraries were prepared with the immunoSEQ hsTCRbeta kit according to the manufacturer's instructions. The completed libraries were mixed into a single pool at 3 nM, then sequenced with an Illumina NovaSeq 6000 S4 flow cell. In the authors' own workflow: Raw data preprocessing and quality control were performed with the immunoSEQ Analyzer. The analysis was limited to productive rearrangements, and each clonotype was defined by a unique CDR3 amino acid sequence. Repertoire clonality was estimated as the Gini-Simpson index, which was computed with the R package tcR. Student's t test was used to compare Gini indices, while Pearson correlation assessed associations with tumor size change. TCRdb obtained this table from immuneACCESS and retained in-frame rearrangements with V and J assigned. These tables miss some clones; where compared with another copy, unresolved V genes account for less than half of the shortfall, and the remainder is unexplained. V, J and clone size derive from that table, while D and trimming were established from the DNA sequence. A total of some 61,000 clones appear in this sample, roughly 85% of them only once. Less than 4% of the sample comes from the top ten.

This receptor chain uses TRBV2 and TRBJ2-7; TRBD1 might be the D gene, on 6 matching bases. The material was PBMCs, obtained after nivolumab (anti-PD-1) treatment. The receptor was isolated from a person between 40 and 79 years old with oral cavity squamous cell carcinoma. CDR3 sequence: CASSDWTDSFPEQYF. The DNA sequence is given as TGTGCCAGCAGTGATTGGACAGATTCGTTTCCCGAGCAGTACTTC.